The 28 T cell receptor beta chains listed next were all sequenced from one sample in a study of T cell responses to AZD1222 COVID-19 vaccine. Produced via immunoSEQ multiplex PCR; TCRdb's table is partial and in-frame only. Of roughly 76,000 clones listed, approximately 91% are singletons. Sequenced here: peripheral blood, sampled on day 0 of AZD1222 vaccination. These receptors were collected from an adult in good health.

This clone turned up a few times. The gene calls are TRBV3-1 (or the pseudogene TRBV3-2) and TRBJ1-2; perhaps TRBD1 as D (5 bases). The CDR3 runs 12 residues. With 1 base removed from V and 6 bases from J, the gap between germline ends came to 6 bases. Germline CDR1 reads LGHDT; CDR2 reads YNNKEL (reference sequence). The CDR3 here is CASSQGGNGYTF. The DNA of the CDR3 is TGTGCCAGCAGCCAAGGGGGGAATGGCTACACCTTC.

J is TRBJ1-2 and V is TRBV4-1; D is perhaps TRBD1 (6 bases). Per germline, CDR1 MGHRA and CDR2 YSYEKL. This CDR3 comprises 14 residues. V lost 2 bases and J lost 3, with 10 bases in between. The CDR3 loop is CASSQYSGDYGYTF. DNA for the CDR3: TGCGCCAGCAGCCAATATTCAGGGGACTATGGCTACACCTTC.

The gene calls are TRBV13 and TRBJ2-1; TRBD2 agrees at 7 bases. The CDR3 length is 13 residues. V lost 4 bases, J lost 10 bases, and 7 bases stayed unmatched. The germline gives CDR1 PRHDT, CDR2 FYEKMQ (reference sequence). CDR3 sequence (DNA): TGTGCCAGCAGCTCCAGACTAGCCTACGAGCAGTTCTTC. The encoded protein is CASSSRLAYEQFF.

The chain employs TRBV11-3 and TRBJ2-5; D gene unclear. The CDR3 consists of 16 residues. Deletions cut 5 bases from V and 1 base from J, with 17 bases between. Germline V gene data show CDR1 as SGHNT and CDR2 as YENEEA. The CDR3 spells CASSLSSTTLQETQYF. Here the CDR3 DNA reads TGTGCCAGCAGCCTCTCTTCGACGACACTCCAAGAGACCCAGTACTTC.

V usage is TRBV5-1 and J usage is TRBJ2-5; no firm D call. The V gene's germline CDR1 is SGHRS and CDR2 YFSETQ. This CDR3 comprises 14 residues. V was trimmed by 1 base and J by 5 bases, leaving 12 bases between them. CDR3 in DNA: TGCGCCAGCAGCTTGAGATTATCCGCCGAGACCCAGTACTTC. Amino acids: CASSLRLSAETQYF.

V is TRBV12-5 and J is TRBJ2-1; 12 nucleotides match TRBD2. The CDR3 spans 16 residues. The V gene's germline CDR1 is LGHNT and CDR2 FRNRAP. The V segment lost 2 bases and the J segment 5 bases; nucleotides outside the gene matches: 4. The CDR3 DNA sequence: TGTGCTAGTGGTTTGTATCTAGCGGGAGGGAACAATGAGCAGTTCTTC. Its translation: CASGLYLAGGNNEQFF.

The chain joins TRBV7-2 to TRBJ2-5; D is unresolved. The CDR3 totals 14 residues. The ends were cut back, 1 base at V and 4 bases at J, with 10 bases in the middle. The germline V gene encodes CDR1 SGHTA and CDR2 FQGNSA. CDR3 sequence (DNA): TGTGCCAGCAGCTTAGGAGTGGGTCGAGAGACCCAGTACTTC. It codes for CASSLGVGRETQYF.

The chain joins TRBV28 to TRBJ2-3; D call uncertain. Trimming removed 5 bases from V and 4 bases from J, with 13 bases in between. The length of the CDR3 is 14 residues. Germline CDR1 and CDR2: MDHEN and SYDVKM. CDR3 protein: CASSLPGSADTQYF. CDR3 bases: TGTGCCAGCAGTCTCCCCGGGTCGGCAGATACGCAGTATTTT.

CDR3 bases: TGCAGCGTTGAGGGGGGGGCCACAGATACGCAGTATTTT. Amino acid sequence: CSVEGGATDTQYF. The chain has TRBV29-1 and TRBJ2-3; possible D gene TRBD2, 7 bases. This CDR3 comprises 13 residues. The V and J ends lost 3 bases and 2 bases respectively, with 9 bases between them. The germline gives CDR1 SQVTM, CDR2 ANQGSEA.

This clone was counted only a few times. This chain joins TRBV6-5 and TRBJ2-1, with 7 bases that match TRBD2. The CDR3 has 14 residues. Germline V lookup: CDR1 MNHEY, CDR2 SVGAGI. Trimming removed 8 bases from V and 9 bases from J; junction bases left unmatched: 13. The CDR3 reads CASSFKREMGEQFF. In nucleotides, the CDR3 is TGTGCCAGCTCGTTTAAGCGGGAAATGGGTGAGCAGTTCTTC.

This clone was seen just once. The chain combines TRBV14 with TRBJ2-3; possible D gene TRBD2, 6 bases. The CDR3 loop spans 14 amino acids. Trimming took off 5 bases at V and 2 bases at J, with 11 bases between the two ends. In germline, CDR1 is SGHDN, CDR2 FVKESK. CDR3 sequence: CASSYRDFTDTQYF. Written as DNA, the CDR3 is TGTGCCAGCAGCTACCGGGACTTCACAGATACGCAGTATTTT.

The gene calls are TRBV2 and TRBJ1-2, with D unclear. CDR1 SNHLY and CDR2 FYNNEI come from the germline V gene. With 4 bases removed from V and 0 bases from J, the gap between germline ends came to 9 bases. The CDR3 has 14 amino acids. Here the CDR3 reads CASSVVRSNYGYTF. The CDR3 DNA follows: TGTGCCAGCAGTGTCGTACGATCTAACTATGGCTACACCTTC.

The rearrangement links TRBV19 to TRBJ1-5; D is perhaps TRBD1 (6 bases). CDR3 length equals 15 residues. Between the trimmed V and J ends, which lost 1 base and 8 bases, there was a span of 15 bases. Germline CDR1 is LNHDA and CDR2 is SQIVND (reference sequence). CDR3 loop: CASSIGRRGLEPQHF. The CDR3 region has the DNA TGTGCCAGTAGTATAGGGCGCAGGGGACTTGAGCCCCAGCATTTT. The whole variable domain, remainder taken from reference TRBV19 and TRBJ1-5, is DGGITQSPKYLFRKEGQNVTLSCEQNLNHDAMYWYRQDPGQGLRLIYYSQIVNDFQKGDIAEGYSVSREKKESFPLTVTSAQKNPTAFYLCASSIGRRGLEPQHFGDGTRLSIL.

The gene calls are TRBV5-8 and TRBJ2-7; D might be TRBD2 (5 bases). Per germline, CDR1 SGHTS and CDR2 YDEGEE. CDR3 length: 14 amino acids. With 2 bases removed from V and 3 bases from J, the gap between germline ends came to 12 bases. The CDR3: CASSFSATYYEQYV. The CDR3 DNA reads TGTGCCAGCAGCTTTAGCGCTACGTACTACGAGCAGTACGTC.

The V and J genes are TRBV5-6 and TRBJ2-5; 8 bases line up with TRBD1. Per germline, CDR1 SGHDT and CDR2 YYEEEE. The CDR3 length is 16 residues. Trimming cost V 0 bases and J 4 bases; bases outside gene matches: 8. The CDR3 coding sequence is TGTGCCAGCAGCTTGGTCGGACAGGGAGTGCGAGAGACCCAGTACTTC. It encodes CASSLVGQGVRETQYF.

CDR3 DNA: TGTGCCAGCAGTTATGGCCCAGGGCCTCAGTACGAGCAGTACTTC. Protein sequence: CASSYGPGPQYEQYF. The rearrangement joins TRBV6-5 to TRBJ2-7; possible D gene TRBD1, 5 bases. The CDR3 has 15 amino acids. V shed 3 bases and J shed 4 bases, with 16 bases lying between them. From germline, CDR1 is MNHEY and CDR2 SVGAGI.

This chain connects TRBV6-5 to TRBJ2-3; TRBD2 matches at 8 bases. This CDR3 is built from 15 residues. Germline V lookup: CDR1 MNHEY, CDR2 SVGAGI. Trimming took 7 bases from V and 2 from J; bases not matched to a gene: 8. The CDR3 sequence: CASKALAGPTDTQYF. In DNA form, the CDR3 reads TGTGCCAGCAAGGCCCTAGCGGGCCCCACAGATACGCAGTATTTT.

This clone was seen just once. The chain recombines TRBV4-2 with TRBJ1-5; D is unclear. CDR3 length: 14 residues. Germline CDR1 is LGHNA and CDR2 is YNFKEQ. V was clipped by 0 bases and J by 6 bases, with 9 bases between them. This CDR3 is CASSQDSLTQPQHF. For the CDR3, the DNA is TGTGCCAGCAGCCAAGATTCCCTCACTCAGCCCCAGCATTTT.

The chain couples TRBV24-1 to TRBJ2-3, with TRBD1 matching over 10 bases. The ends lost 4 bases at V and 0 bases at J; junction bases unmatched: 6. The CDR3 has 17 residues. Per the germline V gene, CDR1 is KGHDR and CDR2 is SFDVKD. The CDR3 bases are TGTGCCACCAGTGACCCGACAGGGGGCGGAAGCACAGATACGCAGTATTTT. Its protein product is CATSDPTGGGSTDTQYF.

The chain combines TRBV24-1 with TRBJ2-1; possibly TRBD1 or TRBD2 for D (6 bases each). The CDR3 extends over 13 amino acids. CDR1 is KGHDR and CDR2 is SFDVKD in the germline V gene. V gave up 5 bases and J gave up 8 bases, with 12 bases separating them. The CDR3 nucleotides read TGTGCCACCAGTGCCCGGGGGCGAGATGAGCAGTTCTTC. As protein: CATSARGRDEQFF.

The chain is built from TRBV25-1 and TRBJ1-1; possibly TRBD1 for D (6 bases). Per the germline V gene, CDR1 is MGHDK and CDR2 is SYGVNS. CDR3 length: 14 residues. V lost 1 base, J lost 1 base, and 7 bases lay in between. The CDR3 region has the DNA TGTGCCAGCAGTGAATCAGGGGCGAACACTGAAGCTTTCTTT. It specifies CASSESGANTEAFF.

The CDR3 DNA follows: TGTGCCACCAGCAGAGGGCTTTTCCCCCCTAACACTGAAGCTTTCTTT. Residues: CATSRGLFPPNTEAFF. The chain has TRBV15 and TRBJ1-1; D is undetermined. Germline V lookup: CDR1 LNHNV, CDR2 YYDKDF (reference sequence). Trimming left V 1 base short and J 2 bases short, with 14 bases between. The CDR3 is 16 amino acids.

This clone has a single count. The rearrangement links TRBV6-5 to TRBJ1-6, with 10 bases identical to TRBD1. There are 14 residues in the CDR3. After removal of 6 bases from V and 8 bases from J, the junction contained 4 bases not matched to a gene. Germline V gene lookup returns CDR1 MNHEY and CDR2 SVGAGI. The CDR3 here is CASSRTGGDSPLHF. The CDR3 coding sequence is TGTGCCAGCAGCCGGACAGGGGGAGATTCACCCCTCCACTTT.

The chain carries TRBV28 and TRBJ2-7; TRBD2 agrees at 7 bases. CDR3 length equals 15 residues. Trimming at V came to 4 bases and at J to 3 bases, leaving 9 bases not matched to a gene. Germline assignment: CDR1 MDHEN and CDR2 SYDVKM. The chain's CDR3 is CASSSSKAGFYEQYV. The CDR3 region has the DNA TGTGCCAGCAGTTCCTCAAAAGCGGGGTTCTACGAGCAGTACGTC.

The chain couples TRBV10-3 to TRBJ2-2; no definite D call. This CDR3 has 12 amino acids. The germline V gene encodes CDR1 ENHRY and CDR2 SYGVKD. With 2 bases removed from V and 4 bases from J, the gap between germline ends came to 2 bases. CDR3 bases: TGTGCCATCAGTGAGGGCACCGGGGAGCTGTTTTTT. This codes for CAISEGTGELFF.

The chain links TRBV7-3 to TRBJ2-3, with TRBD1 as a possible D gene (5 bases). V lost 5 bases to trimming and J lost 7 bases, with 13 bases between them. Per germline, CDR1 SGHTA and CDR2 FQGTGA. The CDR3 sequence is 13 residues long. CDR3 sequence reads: CASSPDQGYTQYF. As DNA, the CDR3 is TGTGCCAGCAGCCCCGACCAGGGTTATACGCAGTATTTT.

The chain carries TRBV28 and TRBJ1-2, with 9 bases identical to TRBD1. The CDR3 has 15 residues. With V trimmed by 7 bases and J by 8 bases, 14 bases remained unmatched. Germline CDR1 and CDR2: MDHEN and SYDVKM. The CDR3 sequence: CASKTGTGSVVGYTF. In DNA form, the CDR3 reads TGTGCCAGCAAAACCGGGACAGGGAGTGTGGTCGGCTACACCTTC.

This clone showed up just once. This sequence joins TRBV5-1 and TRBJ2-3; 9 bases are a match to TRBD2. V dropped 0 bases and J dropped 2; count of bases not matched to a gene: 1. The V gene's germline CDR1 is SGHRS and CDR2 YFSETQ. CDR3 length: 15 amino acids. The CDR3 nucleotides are TGCGCCAGCAGCTTGGCTAGCGGGAACACAGATACGCAGTATTTT. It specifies CASSLASGNTDTQYF.